This record covers a single TCR beta chain. Its antigen remains undetermined. The sample belongs to a study of cytomegalovirus exposure and HLA in healthy donors (dated by TCRdb to 2016 to 2017). Background on the whole study: In an earlier analysis of approximately 500 of the donors, 250 to 350 Gb of sequence data and 90 million to 120 million unique TCR beta sequences from about 190 million T cells were reported. Class I and class II HLA loci were covered by the typing at four-digit resolution. An early release that covered about 600 HLA-typed donors contained about 290 gigabases of sequencing data and around 85 million unique TCR sequences. Every repertoire in the discovery cohort had been generated on one and the same sequencing platform. In a later genetic analysis, genome-wide SNP genotypes for about 55% of the roughly 700 donors were used, and that subset was treated as a discovery cohort. To decide whether each TCR beta V gene segment behaved as functional or pseudogenic, an earlier analysis of some 600 of the donors relied on high-throughput TCR beta sequencing. The number of donors typed differed by locus, with about 620-630 for A, B, C, DRB1 and DQB1, 522 for DQA1, about 610 for DPA1, and around 460 for DPB1. The genetic ancestry cluster associated with self-reported Caucasian donors included 81% of the roughly 390 genotyped donors. The study profiled the T cell repertoires of about 720 subjects by immunosequencing and related them to cytomegalovirus serostatus. The study aimed to test whether cataloging public T cell receptors could reveal signatures of past pathogen exposure. A separate validation cohort of approximately 120 different subjects was used in addition to the roughly 700-subject first cohort. On average, around 230,000 unique TCR beta nucleotide sequences were sequenced per donor among some 430 genotyped donors of the cohort, with roughly 18% of those sequences being non-productive. High-throughput TCR immunosequencing, statistical association of individual TCRs with disease status, and machine learning were combined to predict cytomegalovirus infection status. In the later analysis, no new phenotypic data were used to find candidate immune exposures; instead, reliance was placed on TCR beta sequences and their occurrence across donors. To study patterns of TCR occurrence, a later analysis re-analyzed previously published TCR beta repertoires from 700 or so donors and added high-resolution HLA genotyping. Five DR-DQ haplotypes were treated as single units for association and clustering because of strong linkage in the cohort. Donor age, sex, ethnicity and CMV serostatus were collected together with the repertoire data.

CDR3 length: 17 amino acids, cysteine to phenylalanine. The read is trimmed to its CDR3 DNA, 51 bases read in frame from base 1. CDR1 and CDR2, looked up from the germline V gene, are MGHRA and YSYEKL. Trimming costs V 2 bases and J 1 base, and their ends lie 17 bases apart. Points the paper makes about the study in general: At a false discovery rate of 0.05, a later analysis linked under 20,000 TCR beta sequences to specific HLA alleles. In vitro tests confirmed that a few of the cytomegalovirus-associated TCR beta chains recognize cytomegalovirus antigens. Some IMGT-functional V segments, including TRBV6-2 and TRBV6-3, could not be distinguished by the 87-base-pair reads and were therefore excluded. A later genetic analysis reported fewer N-insertions in productive TCRs among donors in an Asian-associated ancestry cluster than the roughly 700-donor mean. In the study, some 160 TCR beta chains were listed as associated with cytomegalovirus. Because HLA typing was unavailable for some donors at each locus, only the typed subset was used in association tests. Correlated functional status among segregating V segments might be attributable to linkage disequilibrium, but an unknown experimental factor could not be ruled out. In a later analysis, HLA-associated TCR beta chains showed more clonal expansion and lower generation probabilities than non-associated chains that were equally common. The cohort was sequenced for TCR beta chains only, and without alpha or paired-chain data the features that could be detected were limited. A further reported finding was that TCR beta sequences accurately predicted the HLA-A and HLA-B alleles for most subjects in the first cohort. The classifier was reported to diagnose cytomegalovirus status with high specificity and sensitivity in both the original and validation cohorts. The earlier analysis of about 600 of the donors excluded around 17 rarely observed V segments, including chromosome 9 orphons, because counts were too low. The authors suggested that the approach could potentially be extended to other disease states and immunological phenotypes. A group of highly shared sequence variants was considered likely to be a technical artifact of the sequencing pipeline. A later analysis found that TCR association rates varied across HLA loci, with DRB1 alleles showing the most associated TCRs and HLA-C alleles the fewest. The presence/absence analyses assumed that sequencing depth was roughly uniform across donors, and that assumption may not be true. An association between a missense DCLRE1C variant and V-gene and J-gene trimming of TCR beta chains was found in a later genetic analysis and replicated in an independent cohort. Across donors, most TCR sequences were observed very rarely, whereas some public TCRs were present in many individuals. CMV serostatus was the only immune exposure information available for the cohort. Several of the top co-occurrence clusters appeared to be linked to parvovirus B19, influenza, CMV and Epstein-Barr virus, according to a later analysis. Broadly in line with IMGT annotations, most TCR beta V segments showed up in productive rearrangements about 90% or about 30% of the time in an earlier analysis of a few hundred of the donors. Most CMV-associated TCR beta chains appeared to be HLA-restricted in a later analysis, and the HLA associations seemed to be driven largely by CMV exposure. Assigning TCR associations to individual alleles was difficult when HLA alleles, especially DR and DQ, strongly co-occurred.

The library was made by the immunoSEQ multiplex PCR assay. For the multiplex PCR, a mixture combining 60 forward primers for TCR Vbeta segments and 13 reverse primers for TCR Jbeta segments was used. The CDR3 region of rearranged TCR beta genes was amplified from genomic DNA by a multiplex PCR assay. On the Illumina HiSeq System, the amplified TCR beta libraries were sequenced as 87-base-pair reads. As for the authors' bioinformatics: A later analysis tallied around 87 million unique TCR beta chains across the approximately 670 repertoires, and around 10 million of those chains were shared by two or more donors. A nearest-neighbor algorithm error-corrected the raw reads and collapsed the reads into unique sequences, merging closely related sequences to remove PCR and sequencing errors. Alignment of CDR3 sequences to IMGT reference sequences was used to assign V, D and J gene segments. For a sequence to be retained, a match of at least six nucleotides was required to both a V gene segment and a J gene segment. A rearrangement was called productive if the CDR3 had no stop codons and remained in frame with V and J, and every other rearrangement was called non-productive. Following IMGT convention, CDR3 was defined as the stretch from the second conserved V-encoded cysteine to the conserved J-encoded phenylalanine. In an earlier analysis of more than 550 of the donors, sequences lacking an unambiguous match to a single V gene segment were excluded. An earlier analysis of a few hundred of the donors called V segments functional above 56.7% productive rearrangements and segregating when the between-donor standard deviation exceeded 5%. To diagnose cytomegalovirus status from the catalog of TCR beta chain sequences, a statistical classification framework was built. In a later analysis, TCR nucleotide sequences were compared against IMGT/GENE-DB human TR gene sequences so that V and J genes could be assigned. In a later analysis, CDR3 sequences and most-parsimonious VDJ recombination scenarios were assigned using the TCRdist pipeline. In a later analysis, each TCR beta chain was defined by its CDR3 amino acid sequence together with its V-gene family, and reads without a unique V-gene family were excluded. In a later analysis, approximately 590 highly shared, low-generation-probability nucleotide sequences were removed to address suspected cross-contamination and a sequencing artifact. In a later analysis, a clonal expansion index was calculated for each public chain from normalized within-repertoire ranks of inferred template counts. In a later analysis, generation probabilities were computed with a VDJ recombination model fitted to out-of-frame rearrangements, and the resulting probabilities were checked against IGoR. Hypergeometric tests were used in a later analysis to score TCR-TCR, TCR-HLA and TCR-CMV co-occurrence, with a repertoire-size bias correction applied to the TCR pairs. In a later analysis, false discovery rates were estimated by permuting HLA or CMV assignments 20 times. In a later analysis, co-occurring TCRs were grouped using DBSCAN, and TCRdist sequence similarity was added for clustering within HLA-allele-positive subsets. For co-occurrence clustering, repertoires with fewer than 30,000 or more than 120,000 public chains were excluded, along with a handful of repertoires with anomalous nucleotide sharing. As stored in TCRdb, this immuneACCESS dataset retains in-frame rearrangements with V and J assigned. A fraction of the clones does not appear; measured against another copy, unresolved V genes explain less than half of the discrepancy, and the remainder lacks a known reason. V, J and clone size were drawn from that table, and D and trimming were deduced from the DNA. The sample's table covers around 200,000 clones. The ten largest clones add up to roughly 1.1% of the sample.

The cohort was made up of under 800 healthy bone marrow donors. At the time of sampling, every cohort member was nominally healthy, though immune exposures that went unrecorded were likely present. The donor was CMV seropositive and belonged to the group of 270 or so seropositive cohort members. A peripheral blood sample was provided by each donor, and peripheral blood mononuclear cells were used for TCR beta sequencing. The Qiagen DNeasy Blood Extraction Kit was used to extract genomic DNA from the blood cell samples. This TCR was recovered from a girl aged 2-10 years in good health and CMV-seropositive. The sequencing input was PBMCs. Recombination joined TRBV4-1 with TRBJ2-5; the D region possibly corresponds to TRBD2 (7 bases align). CDR3 reads: CASSQRGGEGPQETQYF. The DNA reads TGCGCCAGCAGCCAAAGGGGGGGGGAGGGCCCCCAAGAGACCCAGTACTTC.